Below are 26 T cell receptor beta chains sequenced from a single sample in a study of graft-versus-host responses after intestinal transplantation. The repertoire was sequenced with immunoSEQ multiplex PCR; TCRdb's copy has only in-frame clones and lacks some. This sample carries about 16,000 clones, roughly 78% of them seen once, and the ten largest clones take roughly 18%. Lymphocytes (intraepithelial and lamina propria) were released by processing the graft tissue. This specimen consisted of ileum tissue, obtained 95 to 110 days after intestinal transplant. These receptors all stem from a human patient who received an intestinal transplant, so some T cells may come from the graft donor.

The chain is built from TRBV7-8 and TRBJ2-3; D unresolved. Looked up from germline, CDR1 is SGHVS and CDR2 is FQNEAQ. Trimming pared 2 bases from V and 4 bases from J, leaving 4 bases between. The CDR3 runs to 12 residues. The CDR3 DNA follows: TGTGCCAGCAGCTTAAGGGCAGATACGCAGTATTTT. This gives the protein CASSLRADTQYF.

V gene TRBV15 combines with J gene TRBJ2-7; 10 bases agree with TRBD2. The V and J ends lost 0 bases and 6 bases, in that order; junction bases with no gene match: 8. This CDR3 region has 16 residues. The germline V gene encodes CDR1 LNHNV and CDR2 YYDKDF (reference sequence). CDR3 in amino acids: CATSRDSSGRDGEQYF. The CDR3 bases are TGTGCCACCAGCAGAGATTCAAGCGGGAGGGACGGCGAGCAGTACTTC.

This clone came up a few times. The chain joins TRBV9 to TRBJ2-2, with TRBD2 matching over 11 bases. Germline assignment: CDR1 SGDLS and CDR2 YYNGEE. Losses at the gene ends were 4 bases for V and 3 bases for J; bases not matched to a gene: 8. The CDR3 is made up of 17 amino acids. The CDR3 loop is CASSTPSGRKDTGELFF. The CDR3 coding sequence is TGTGCCAGCAGCACACCTAGCGGGAGGAAGGACACCGGGGAGCTGTTTTTT.

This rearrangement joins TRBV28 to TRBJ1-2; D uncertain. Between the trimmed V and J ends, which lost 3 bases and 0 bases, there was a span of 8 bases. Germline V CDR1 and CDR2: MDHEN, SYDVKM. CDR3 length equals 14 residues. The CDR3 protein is CASSLGMTNYGYTF. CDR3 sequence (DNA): TGTGCCAGCAGTTTGGGGATGACTAACTATGGCTACACCTTC.

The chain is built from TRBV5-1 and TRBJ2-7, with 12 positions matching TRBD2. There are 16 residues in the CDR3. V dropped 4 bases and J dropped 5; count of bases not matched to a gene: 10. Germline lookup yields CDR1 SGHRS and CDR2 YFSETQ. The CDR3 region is CASSPWLAGGPHEQYF. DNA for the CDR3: TGCGCCAGCAGCCCCTGGCTAGCGGGAGGGCCCCACGAGCAGTACTTC.

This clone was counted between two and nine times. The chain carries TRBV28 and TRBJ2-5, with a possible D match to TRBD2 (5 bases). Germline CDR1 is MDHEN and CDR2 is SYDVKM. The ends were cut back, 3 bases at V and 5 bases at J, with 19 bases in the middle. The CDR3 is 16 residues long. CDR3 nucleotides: TGTGCCAGCAGTTTGCCCTCCGACGGGGTGGGGGAGACCCAGTACTTC. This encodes CASSLPSDGVGETQYF.

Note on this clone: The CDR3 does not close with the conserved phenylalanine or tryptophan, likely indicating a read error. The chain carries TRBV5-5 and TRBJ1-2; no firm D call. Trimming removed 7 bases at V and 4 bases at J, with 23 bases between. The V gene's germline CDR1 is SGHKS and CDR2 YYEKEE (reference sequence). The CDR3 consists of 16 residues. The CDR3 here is CASFFYVSRKIYGYTL. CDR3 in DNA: TGTGCCAGCTTTTTCTATGTCTCGCGAAAGATCTATGGCTACACCCTC.

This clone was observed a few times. CDR3 nucleotide sequence: TGTGCCAGCTCCCGCCCGGGACTAGCCACAGATACGCAGTATTTT. This codes for CASSRPGLATDTQYF. The chain couples TRBV18 to TRBJ2-3, with 9 bases fitting TRBD2. In germline, CDR1 is KGHSH, CDR2 LQKENI. After removal of 6 bases from V and 2 bases from J, the junction contained 6 bases not matched to a gene. The CDR3 spans 15 residues.

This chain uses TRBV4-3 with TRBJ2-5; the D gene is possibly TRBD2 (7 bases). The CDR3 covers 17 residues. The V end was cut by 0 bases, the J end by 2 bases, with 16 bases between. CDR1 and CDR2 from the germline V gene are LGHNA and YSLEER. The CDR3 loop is CASSQDFGGAWQETQYF. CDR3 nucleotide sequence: TGCGCCAGCAGCCAAGATTTTGGGGGGGCATGGCAAGAGACCCAGTACTTC.

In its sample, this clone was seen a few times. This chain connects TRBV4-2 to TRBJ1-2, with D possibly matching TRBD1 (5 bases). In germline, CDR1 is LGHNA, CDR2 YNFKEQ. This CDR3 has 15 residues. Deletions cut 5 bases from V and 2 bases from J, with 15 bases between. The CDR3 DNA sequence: TGTGCCAGCAGCTTAGCCGGGACGGTAAACTATGGCTACACCTTC. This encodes CASSLAGTVNYGYTF.

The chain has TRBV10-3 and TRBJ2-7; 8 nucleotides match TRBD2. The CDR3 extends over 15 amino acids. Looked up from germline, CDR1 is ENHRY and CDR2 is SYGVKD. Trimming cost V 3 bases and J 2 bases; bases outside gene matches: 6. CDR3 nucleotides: TGTGCCATCAGTGAATATAGCGGGACAACCTACGAGCAGTACTTC. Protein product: CAISEYSGTTYEQYF.

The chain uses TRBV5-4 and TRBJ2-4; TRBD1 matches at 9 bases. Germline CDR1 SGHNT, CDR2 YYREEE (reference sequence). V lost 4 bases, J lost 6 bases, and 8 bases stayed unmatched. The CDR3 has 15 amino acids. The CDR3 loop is CASSIHPGQGNIQYF. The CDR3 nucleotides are TGTGCCAGCAGCATACACCCGGGACAGGGAAACATTCAGTACTTC.

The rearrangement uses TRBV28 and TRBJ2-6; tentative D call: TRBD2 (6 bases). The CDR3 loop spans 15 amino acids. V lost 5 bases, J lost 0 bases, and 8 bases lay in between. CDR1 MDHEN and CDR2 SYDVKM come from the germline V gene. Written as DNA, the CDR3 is TGTGCCAGCAGTGACGGGGGCTCTGGGGCCAACGTCCTGACTTTC. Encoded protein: CASSDGGSGANVLTF.

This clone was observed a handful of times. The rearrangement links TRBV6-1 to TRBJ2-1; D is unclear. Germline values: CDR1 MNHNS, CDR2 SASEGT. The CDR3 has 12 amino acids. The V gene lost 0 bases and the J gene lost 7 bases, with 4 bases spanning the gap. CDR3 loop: CASSEAWNEQFF. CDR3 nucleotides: TGTGCCAGCAGTGAAGCATGGAATGAGCAGTTCTTC.

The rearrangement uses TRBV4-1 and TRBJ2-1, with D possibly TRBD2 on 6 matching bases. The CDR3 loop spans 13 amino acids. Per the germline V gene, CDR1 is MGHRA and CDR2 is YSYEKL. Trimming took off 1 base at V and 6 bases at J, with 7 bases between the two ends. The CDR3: CASSQGGGNEQFF. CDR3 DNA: TGCGCCAGCAGCCAAGGGGGAGGCAATGAGCAGTTCTTC.

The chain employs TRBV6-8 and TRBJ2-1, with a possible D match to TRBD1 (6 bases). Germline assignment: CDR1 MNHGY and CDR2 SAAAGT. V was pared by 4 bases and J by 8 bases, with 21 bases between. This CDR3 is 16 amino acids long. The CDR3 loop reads CASSCPTGLGLDEQFF. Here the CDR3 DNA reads TGTGCCAGCAGTTGCCCTACAGGGTTGGGTTTGGATGAGCAGTTCTTC.

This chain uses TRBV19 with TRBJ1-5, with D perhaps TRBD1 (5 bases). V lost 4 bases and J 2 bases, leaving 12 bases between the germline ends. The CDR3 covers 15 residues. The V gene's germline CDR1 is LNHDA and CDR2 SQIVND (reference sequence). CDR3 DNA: TGTGCCAGTAGTACCCCCGAACAGGGCAATCAGCCCCAGCATTTT. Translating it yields CASSTPEQGNQPQHF. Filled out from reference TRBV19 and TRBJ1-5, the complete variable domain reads DGGITQSPKYLFRKEGQNVTLSCEQNLNHDAMYWYRQDPGQGLRLIYYSQIVNDFQKGDIAEGYSVSREKKESFPLTVTSAQKNPTAFYLCASSTPEQGNQPQHFGDGTRLSIL.

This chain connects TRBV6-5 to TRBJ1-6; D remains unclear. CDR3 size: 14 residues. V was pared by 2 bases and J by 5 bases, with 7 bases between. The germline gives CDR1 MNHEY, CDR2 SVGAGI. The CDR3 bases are TGTGCCAGCAGTTACCCCACGCATAATTCACCCCTCCACTTT. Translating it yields CASSYPTHNSPLHF.

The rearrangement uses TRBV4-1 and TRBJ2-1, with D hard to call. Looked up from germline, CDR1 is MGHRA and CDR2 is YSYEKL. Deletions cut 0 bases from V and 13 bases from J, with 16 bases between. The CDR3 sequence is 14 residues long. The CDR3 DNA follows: TGCGCCAGCAGCCAAGAGGTTTATTTACAACTCCAGTTCTTC. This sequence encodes CASSQEVYLQLQFF.

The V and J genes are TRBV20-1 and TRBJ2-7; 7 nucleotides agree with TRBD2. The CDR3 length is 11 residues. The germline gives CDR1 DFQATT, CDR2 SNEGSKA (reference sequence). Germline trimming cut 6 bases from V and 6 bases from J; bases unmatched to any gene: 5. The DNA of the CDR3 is TGCAGTGCCCGACTAGCCGGCGAGCAGTACTTC. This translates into CSARLAGEQYF.

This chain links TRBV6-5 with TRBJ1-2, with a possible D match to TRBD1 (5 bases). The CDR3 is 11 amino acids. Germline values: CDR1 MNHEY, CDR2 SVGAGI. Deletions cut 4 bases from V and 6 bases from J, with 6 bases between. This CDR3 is CASSWGDGYTF. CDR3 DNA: TGTGCCAGCAGTTGGGGGGATGGCTACACCTTC.

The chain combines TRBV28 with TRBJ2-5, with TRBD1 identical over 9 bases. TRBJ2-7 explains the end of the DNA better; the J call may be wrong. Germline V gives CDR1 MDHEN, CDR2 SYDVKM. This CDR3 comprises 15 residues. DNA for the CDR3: TGTGCCAGCAGCGGTTTGGGACAGGGCGCCTACGAGCAGTACTTC. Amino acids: CASSGLGQGAYEQYF.

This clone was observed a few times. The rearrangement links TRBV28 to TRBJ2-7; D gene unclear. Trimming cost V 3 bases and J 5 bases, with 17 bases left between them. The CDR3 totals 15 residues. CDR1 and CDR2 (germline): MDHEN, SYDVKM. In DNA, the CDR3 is TGTGCCAGCAGTTTTCGCACTAATCTGAGGAACGAGCAGTACTTC. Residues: CASSFRTNLRNEQYF.

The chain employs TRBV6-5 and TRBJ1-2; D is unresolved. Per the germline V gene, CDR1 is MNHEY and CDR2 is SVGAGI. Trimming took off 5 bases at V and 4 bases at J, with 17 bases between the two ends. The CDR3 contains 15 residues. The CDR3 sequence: CASSHAVDRVYGYTF. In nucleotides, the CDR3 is TGTGCCAGCAGTCACGCGGTGGATCGGGTCTATGGCTACACCTTC.

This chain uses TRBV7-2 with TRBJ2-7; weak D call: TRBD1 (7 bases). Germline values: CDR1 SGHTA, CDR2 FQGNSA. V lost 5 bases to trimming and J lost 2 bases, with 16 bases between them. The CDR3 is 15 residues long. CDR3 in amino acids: CASSVGGGAPYEQYF. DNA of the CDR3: TGTGCCAGCAGCGTAGGGGGCGGGGCTCCCTACGAGCAGTACTTC.

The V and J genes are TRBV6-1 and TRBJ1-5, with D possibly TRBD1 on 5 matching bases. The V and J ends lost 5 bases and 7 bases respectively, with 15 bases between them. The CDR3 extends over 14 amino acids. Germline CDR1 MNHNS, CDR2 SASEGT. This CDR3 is CASSSRDSGQPQHF. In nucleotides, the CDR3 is TGTGCCAGCAGTTCCAGGGATTCGGGGCAGCCCCAGCATTTT.